A single sample is the source of the 21 T cell receptor beta chains below, sequenced in a study of blood T cells in healthy people across ages. Then a second PCR, running roughly 7 to 11 cycles, was carried out with a sample-barcoded 5' primer and a J-beta primer mix. One entry per CDR3 protein, called by TCRdb with MiXCR from the 5' RACE reads. Of some 890,000 distinct CDR3 sequences in the sample, just under 30% were seen once. These same records also appear under a second study, on T cells of mothers and their children.

Sequenced: blood. These receptors all come from a woman aged 35 to 49 in good health.

A single count supports this clonotype. A much larger clone lies one base from this, so it may be a read error. This chain links TRBV29-1 with TRBJ2-2; D remains unclear. The germline V and J ends were trimmed by 0 bases and 6 bases, with 14 bases remaining between them. Germline V lookup: CDR1 SQVTM, CDR2 ANQGSEA. The CDR3 has 15 residues. In DNA, the CDR3 is TGCAGCGTTGAAGATCGCCGGGCCAGCGCCGGGGAGCTGTTTTTT. Residues: CSVEDRRASAGELFF.

This clonotype was seen repeatedly, ten times or more. V usage is TRBV29-1 and J usage is TRBJ2-1; 14 positions agree with TRBD2. CDR3 size: 14 residues. V shed 6 bases, J shed 9 bases, and the junction held 7 bases outside the gene matches. Per the germline V gene, CDR1 is SQVTM and CDR2 is ANQGSEA. CDR3 protein: CSVQRLAGGLEQFF. In nucleotides, the CDR3 is TGCAGCGTCCAGAGACTAGCGGGGGGGCTTGAGCAGTTCTTC.

This clonotype was recorded many times. The V call is TRBV5-1, the J call TRBJ2-3; TRBD1 might be the D (6 bases). The CDR3 runs to 15 residues. V dropped 4 bases and J dropped 0 bases, with 12 bases sitting between them. The V gene's germline CDR1 is SGHRS and CDR2 YFSETQ. Here the CDR3 reads CASSPRTESTDTQYF. DNA for the CDR3: TGCGCCAGCAGCCCGAGGACAGAGAGCACAGATACGCAGTATTTT.

This clonotype was recorded many times. The chain joins TRBV7-9 to TRBJ2-5; D perhaps matches TRBD2 (6 bases). The ends were cut back, 2 bases at V and 5 bases at J, with 12 bases in the middle. The CDR3 consists of 14 residues. Germline values: CDR1 SEHNR, CDR2 FQNEAQ (reference sequence). CDR3 sequence: CASSLPGVGETQYF. The CDR3 DNA is TGTGCCAGCAGCTTACCGGGGGTTGGGGAGACCCAGTACTTC.

This clonotype occurred many times. This chain links TRBV7-8 with TRBJ2-7, with no clear D. Trimming left V 1 base short and J 2 bases short, with 6 bases between. This CDR3 has 13 amino acids. Germline CDR1 is SGHVS and CDR2 is FQNEAQ. The CDR3 DNA reads TGTGCCAGCAGCTTAGACATACCCTACGAGCAGTACTTC. Its translation is CASSLDIPYEQYF.

In this sample, this clonotype turned up a few times. A read error is possible here, since a much larger clone lies one base away. V gene TRBV7-2 combines with J gene TRBJ2-5, with TRBD2 as a possible D gene (5 bases). The length of the CDR3 is 14 residues. Germline CDR1 reads SGHTA; CDR2 reads FQGNSA. The chain's CDR3 is CAGSLVTTGSHQYF. The CDR3 DNA reads TGTGCCGGCAGCTTAGTGACGACTGGGAGTCACCAGTACTTC.

This clonotype was recorded many times. V and J are TRBV29-1 and TRBJ2-7, with no clear D. The germline gives CDR1 SQVTM, CDR2 ANQGSEA. The CDR3 is made up of 14 amino acids. V lost 1 base and J lost 3, with 13 bases in between. Here the CDR3 DNA reads TGCAGCGTTGAAGCAAGGTGGGGAAACTACGAGCAGTACTTC. It yields the protein CSVEARWGNYEQYF.

There are many counts of this clonotype. The chain recombines TRBV7-8 with TRBJ2-7; 7 positions agree with TRBD1. V trimming: 5 bases; J trimming: 4 bases; junction bases outside the gene matches: 11. The germline V gene has CDR1 SGHVS and CDR2 FQNEAQ. CDR3 size: 15 residues. CDR3 amino acids: CASSTPDRWSYEQYF. As DNA, the CDR3 is TGTGCCAGCAGCACCCCGGACAGGTGGTCATACGAGCAGTACTTC.

This clonotype was seen many times. This chain connects TRBV28 to TRBJ2-7, with D possibly TRBD2 on 6 matching bases. Per germline, CDR1 MDHEN and CDR2 SYDVKM. The V end was cut by 11 bases, the J end by 1 base, with 9 bases between. The CDR3 has 11 residues. In nucleotides, the CDR3 is TGTGCCGCGGGGTTTTCCTACGAGCAGTACTTC. As protein: CAAGFSYEQYF.

In this sample, this clonotype turned up many times. The chain couples TRBV20-1 to TRBJ2-5; D ambiguous. The CDR3 has 12 amino acids. Germline values: CDR1 DFQATT, CDR2 SNEGSKA (reference sequence). Trimming cost V 3 bases and J 2 bases, with 7 bases left between them. CDR3 sequence reads: CSASKLQETQYF. The DNA for the CDR3 is TGCAGTGCTAGTAAATTGCAAGAGACCCAGTACTTC.

This clonotype was observed once. A much larger clone differs from this one at a single base, so this may be a read error. V and J are TRBV7-9 and TRBJ2-5, with 11 bases that match TRBD1. The CDR3 covers 15 residues. Per germline, CDR1 SEHNR and CDR2 FQNEAQ (reference sequence). This CDR3 reads CASSSGQGAGETQDF. The CDR3 DNA follows: TGTGCCAGCAGCTCAGGACAGGGGGCGGGGGAGACCCAGGACTTC.

Comment on this clonotype: The germline gene is not matched at one end of the junction; a read error may be the cause. The rearrangement links TRBV6-4 to TRBJ2-3, with D perhaps TRBD2 (5 bases). The germline CDR1 and CDR2 sequences are MRHNA and SNTAGT. The CDR3 has 16 amino acids. CDR3 amino acids: CATSDLSGESTDTQYF. CDR3 DNA: TGTGCCACCAGTGATCTCAGCGGTGAGAGCACAGATACGCAGTATTTT.

The rearrangement uses TRBV5-6 and TRBJ2-5, with D possibly TRBD2 on 6 matching bases. V lost 6 bases to trimming and J lost 11 bases, with 20 bases between them. Germline assignment: CDR1 SGHDT and CDR2 YYEEEE. This CDR3 spans 13 amino acids. This CDR3 reads CASNGEAQDEQYF. DNA of the CDR3: TGTGCCAGCAACGGGGAGGCTCAGGATGAGCAGTACTTC.

This clonotype appeared many times. This chain links TRBV5-1 with TRBJ2-1; a weak D match, TRBD2 (6 bases). This CDR3 contains 15 residues. Germline V gene data show CDR1 as SGHRS and CDR2 as YFSETQ. The V end was cut by 4 bases, the J end by 2 bases, with 13 bases between. The CDR3 sequence: CASSPWGEAYNEQFF. CDR3 bases: TGCGCCAGCAGCCCCTGGGGGGAGGCCTACAATGAGCAGTTCTTC.

This clonotype came up a few times. V gene TRBV20-1 combines with J gene TRBJ2-3; 12 bases fit TRBD2. CDR1 is DFQATT and CDR2 is SNEGSKA in the germline V gene (reference sequence). This CDR3 has 17 residues. V was pared by 2 bases and J by 0 bases, with 6 bases of the junction left unmatched. This CDR3 reads CSARPSGGALSTDTQYF. The CDR3 DNA reads as TGCAGTGCTAGACCTAGCGGGGGGGCCCTAAGCACAGATACGCAGTATTTT.

The chain employs TRBV20-1 and TRBJ1-5; tentatively, D is TRBD1 (5 bases). Trimming took 4 bases from V and 3 from J, leaving 13 bases between them. The CDR3 extends over 14 amino acids. The germline V gene encodes CDR1 DFQATT and CDR2 SNEGSKA (reference sequence). Here the CDR3 DNA reads TGCAGTGCTACACGGGACGGCCCCAATCAGCCCCAGCATTTT. Amino acids: CSATRDGPNQPQHF.

This rearrangement joins TRBV5-1 to TRBJ2-5; 7 positions match TRBD2. V gave up 0 bases and J gave up 1 base; unmatched junction bases: 9. Looked up from germline, CDR1 is SGHRS and CDR2 is YFSETQ. The CDR3 runs 17 residues. In nucleotides, the CDR3 is TGCGCCAGCAGCTTGGCCTCGGTGGGGGGGACCCAAGAGACCCAGTACTTC. Encoded protein: CASSLASVGGTQETQYF.

This chain uses TRBV10-3 with TRBJ2-1; 8 bases line up with TRBD2. CDR1 ENHRY and CDR2 SYGVKD come from the germline V gene. The CDR3 has 17 residues. V lost 0 bases, J lost 0 bases, and 4 bases stayed unmatched. The CDR3 reads CAISESERGSSYNEQFF. CDR3 coding DNA: TGTGCCATCAGTGAGTCGGAGCGGGGGAGCTCCTACAATGAGCAGTTCTTC.

The CDR3 bases are TGCAGTGCTAGAGATCCCCCGGCCGGGACTACCAGCTACGAGCAGTACTTC. The encoded protein is CSARDPPAGTTSYEQYF. The chain recombines TRBV20-1 with TRBJ2-7, with TRBD2 matching over 7 bases. The V gene's germline CDR1 is DFQATT and CDR2 SNEGSKA (reference sequence). V shed 0 bases and J 3 bases; nucleotides not matched to a gene: 14. The length of the CDR3 is 17 residues.

In regard to this clonotype: The junction shows a germline mismatch at one end, possibly a read error. The rearrangement joins TRBV29-1 to TRBJ1-2; tentative D call: TRBD1 (6 bases). This CDR3 has 14 residues. CDR1 SQVTM and CDR2 ANQGSEA come from the germline V gene. CDR3 DNA: TGCGGCGTTGAAAATCGGGGGGCAAGTTATGGCTACACCTTC. Protein product: CGVENRGASYGYTF.

In this sample, this clonotype turned up a few times. This rearrangement joins TRBV30 to TRBJ1-5; 9 bases are shared with TRBD1. Trimming at V came to 5 bases and at J to 0 bases, leaving 5 bases not matched to a gene. The V gene's germline CDR1 is GTSNPN and CDR2 SVGIG (reference sequence). This CDR3 spans 15 amino acids. The CDR3 coding sequence is TGTGCCTGGCAGGGACAGGGAATTAGCAATCAGCCCCAGCATTTT. It codes for CAWQGQGISNQPQHF.